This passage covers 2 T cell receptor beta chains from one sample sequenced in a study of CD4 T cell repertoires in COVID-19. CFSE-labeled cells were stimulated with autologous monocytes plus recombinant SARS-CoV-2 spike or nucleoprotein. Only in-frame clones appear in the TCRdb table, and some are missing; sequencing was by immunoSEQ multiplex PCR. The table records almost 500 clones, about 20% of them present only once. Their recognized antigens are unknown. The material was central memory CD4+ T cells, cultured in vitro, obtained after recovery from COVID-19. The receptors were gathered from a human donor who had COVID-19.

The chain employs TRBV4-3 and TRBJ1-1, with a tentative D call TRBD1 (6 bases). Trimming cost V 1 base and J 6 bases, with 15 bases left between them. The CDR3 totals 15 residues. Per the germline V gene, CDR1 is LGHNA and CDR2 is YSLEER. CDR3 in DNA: TGCGCCAGCAGCCAAGCGGGGGCAGGGGAGGCTGAAGCTTTCTTT. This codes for CASSQAGAGEAEAFF.

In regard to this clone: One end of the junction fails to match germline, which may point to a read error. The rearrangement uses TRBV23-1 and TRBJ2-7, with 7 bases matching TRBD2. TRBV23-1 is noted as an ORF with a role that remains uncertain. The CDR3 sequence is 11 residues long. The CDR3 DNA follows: TGCGCCAGCAGTCAATCGATTGGGGGGGTCTTC. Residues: CASSQSIGGVF.